Listed below are T cell receptor beta chains from one sample, sequenced in a study of cytomegalovirus exposure and HLA in healthy donors. This table comes from immunoSEQ multiplex PCR, and its TCRdb copy is limited to in-frame clones, with some not included. The table includes about 64,000 clones, under 80% detected once. The specimen sequenced was PBMCs. Receptors originate from a male donor in good health and CMV-seropositive. Both conserved end residues are part of each CDR3. The D gene is left open where the match is weak. The size field is filled for only some rows; it gives once, few, many or a size class.

J: TRBJ2-7; D: TRBD1; V: TRBV7-2; size: few; DNA: TGTGCCAGCAACCATGGACAGGGGTACGAGCAGTACTTC; CDR3: CASNHGQGYEQYF
J: TRBJ2-3; D: NA; V: TRBV9; size: NA; DNA: TGTGCCAGCAGCGTACGGGCAGGGGTACCAGATACGCAGTATTTT; CDR3: CASSVRAGVPDTQYF
J: TRBJ1-2; D: NA; V: TRBV29-1; size: once; DNA: TGCAGCGTTGAAGGGGGCCGTTCGAACTATGGCTACACCTTC; CDR3: CSVEGGRSNYGYTF
J: TRBJ1-5; D: TRBD1; V: TRBV2; size: NA; DNA: TGTGCCAGCGGGGGGGGACAGGGGGCTTATAGCAATCAGCCCCAGCATTTT; CDR3: CASGGGQGAYSNQPQHF
J: TRBJ2-1; D: TRBD2; V: TRBV5-1; size: NA; DNA: TGCGCCAGCAGCTGGGGGGGCGGGGGGTCCTACAATGAGCAGTTCTTC; CDR3: CASSWGGGGSYNEQFF
J: TRBJ2-3; D: TRBD1; V: TRBV5-6; size: NA; DNA: TGTGCCAGCAGCCTACTCGACAGGGCTGGAGATACGCAGTATTTT; CDR3: CASSLLDRAGDTQYF
J: TRBJ1-5; D: TRBD1; V: TRBV6-6; size: NA; DNA: TGTGCCAGCAGTTATTACAGGGGAAGGAGCAATCAGCCCCAGCATTTT; CDR3: CASSYYRGRSNQPQHF
J: TRBJ2-7; D: NA; V: TRBV27; size: NA; DNA: TGTGCCACCCAGACAGGCCGATCCTACGAGCAGTACTTC; CDR3: CATQTGRSYEQYF
J: TRBJ1-5; D: NA; V: TRBV15; size: NA; DNA: TGTGCCACCGGGCTCCGGGACACCTACCGGCCCCAGCATTTT; CDR3: CATGLRDTYRPQHF
J: TRBJ2-7; D: TRBD2; V: TRBV7-2; size: NA; DNA: TGTGCCAGCAGCTTGGGCCTAGCGGGGGGGGCCACCTCCTACGAGCAGTACTTC; CDR3: CASSLGLAGGATSYEQYF
J: TRBJ2-7; D: TRBD2; V: TRBV13; size: NA; DNA: TGTGCCAGCAGCTCCCGACTAGCGGGGCTCTACGAGCAGTACTTC; CDR3: CASSSRLAGLYEQYF
J: TRBJ1-1; D: TRBD1; V: TRBV6-5; size: NA; DNA: TGTGCCAGCAGCCACAGGGGAGACACTGAAGCTTTCTTT; CDR3: CASSHRGDTEAFF
J: TRBJ2-5; D: TRBD2; V: TRBV5-1; size: NA; DNA: TGCGCCAGCAGCTTGTACGGCGGGGGAGAAGAGACCCAGTACTTC; CDR3: CASSLYGGGEETQYF
J: TRBJ2-6; D: NA; V: TRBV13; size: NA; DNA: TGTGCCAGCAGCACCCGTGTGAGGGCGCGCTCTGGGGCCAACGTCCTGACTTTC; CDR3: CASSTRVRARSGANVLTF
J: TRBJ1-2; D: TRBD1; V: TRBV18; size: NA; DNA: TGTGCCAGCTCACCCGATTTGACAGGGGGCTATGGCTACACCTTC; CDR3: CASSPDLTGGYGYTF
J: TRBJ1-6; D: NA; V: TRBV28; size: NA; DNA: TGTGCCAGCAGTCCGACGGGGGGTACCCTCTATAATTCACCCCTCCACTTT; CDR3: CASSPTGGTLYNSPLHF
J: TRBJ2-5; D: TRBD2; V: TRBV9; size: NA; DNA: TGTGCCAGCAGCGTAGCGACTAGCGGGGGAGAGACCCAGTACTTC; CDR3: CASSVATSGGETQYF
J: TRBJ2-2; D: TRBD2; V: TRBV11-2; size: NA; DNA: TGTGCCAGCAGCCACAGGACTAGCGGGGGGGCATATACCGGGGAGCTGTTTTTT; CDR3: CASSHRTSGGAYTGELFF
J: TRBJ2-1; D: TRBD1; V: TRBV7-8; size: NA; DNA: TGTGCCAGCAGCTCGAACAGGGGGCGCGGACCCTACAATGAGCAGTTCTTC; CDR3: CASSSNRGRGPYNEQFF
J: TRBJ2-2; D: TRBD2; V: TRBV27; size: NA; DNA: TGTGCCAGCAGCCCGGGACTAGCGATTGTCGGGGAGCTGTTTTTT; CDR3: CASSPGLAIVGELFF
J: TRBJ2-3; D: TRBD2; V: TRBV30; size: NA; DNA: TGTGCCTGGAGTGCCGGACTAGCGGGGGGGCCAGGTGATACGCAGTATTTT; CDR3: CAWSAGLAGGPGDTQYF
J: TRBJ2-5; D: TRBD2; V: TRBV7-9; size: NA; DNA: TGTGCCAGCAGCCTGGGAGCGGGGGGTCAAGAGACCCAGTACTTC; CDR3: CASSLGAGGQETQYF
J: TRBJ2-3; D: NA; V: TRBV13; size: NA; DNA: TGTGCCAGCAGCGCCCTTGAGGTATTGGGCGGGGCCCCCTATACGCAGTATTTT; CDR3: CASSALEVLGGAPYTQYF
J: TRBJ2-7; D: NA; V: TRBV5-1; size: NA; DNA: TGCGCCAGCAGCCCCCGGGCGGGCCGTCGGTACGAGCAGTACTTC; CDR3: CASSPRAGRRYEQYF
J: TRBJ1-1; D: TRBD1; V: TRBV2; size: NA; DNA: TGTGCCGGTTCACAGGGGTCCCCCACTGAAGCTTTCTTT; CDR3: CAGSQGSPTEAFF
J: TRBJ1-5; D: TRBD1; V: TRBV6-6; size: NA; DNA: TGTGCCAGCAGTCTAAGCCTGGGGACAGGTCAGCCCCAGCATTTT; CDR3: CASSLSLGTGQPQHF
J: TRBJ2-3; D: NA; V: TRBV11-2; size: NA; DNA: TGTGCCAGCAGCTTAGATTCCCGACTAGTGAGAGAAGATACGCAGTATTTT; CDR3: CASSLDSRLVREDTQYF
J: TRBJ2-5; D: NA; V: TRBV9; size: few; DNA: TGTGCCAGCAGCGTAGGGGAGCGGGTACAAGAGACCCAGTACTTC; CDR3: CASSVGERVQETQYF
J: TRBJ2-2; D: NA; V: TRBV19; size: NA; DNA: TGTGCCGCCAGGGGGGACACCGGGGAGCTGTTTTTT; CDR3: CAARGDTGELFF
J: TRBJ1-4; D: NA; V: TRBV19; size: NA; DNA: TGTGCCAGTAGTAATCGGGGTGAAAAACTGTTTTTT; CDR3: CASSNRGEKLFF
J: TRBJ2-1; D: TRBD1; V: TRBV19; size: NA; DNA: TGTGCCAGTAGTATGACAGGGGGCTACAATGAGCAGTTCTTC; CDR3: CASSMTGGYNEQFF
J: TRBJ2-7; D: NA; V: TRBV4-1; size: NA; DNA: TGCGCCAGCAGCCACCCGACAGGTGATCCCTACGAGCAGTACTTC; CDR3: CASSHPTGDPYEQYF
J: TRBJ1-2; D: TRBD1; V: TRBV5-1; size: NA; DNA: TGCGCCAGCAGCTTAGACAGGGGGTATGGCTACACCTTC; CDR3: CASSLDRGYGYTF
J: TRBJ2-7; D: TRBD1; V: TRBV7-9; size: NA; DNA: TGTGCCAGCAGCTACGAACTAAGGAACCGGGACAGGAACTACGAGCAGTACTTC; CDR3: CASSYELRNRDRNYEQYF
J: TRBJ1-1; D: NA; V: TRBV25-1; size: NA; DNA: TGTGCCAGCAGTGAATGGAGGGACACTGAAGCTTTCTTT; CDR3: CASSEWRDTEAFF
J: TRBJ1-1; D: NA; V: TRBV6-5; size: NA; DNA: TGTGCCAGCAGTTACGGCGGGTTCGAAGCTTTCTTT; CDR3: CASSYGGFEAFF
J: TRBJ2-7; D: NA; V: TRBV7-9; size: NA; DNA: TGTGCCAGCAGCTGGGGAGACCCTTGGGGCGAGCAGTACTTC; CDR3: CASSWGDPWGEQYF
J: TRBJ1-2; D: TRBD1; V: TRBV2; size: once; DNA: TGTGCCAGCAGTGTCACAGGGGGTTACTATGGCTACACCTTC; CDR3: CASSVTGGYYGYTF
J: TRBJ2-5; D: TRBD1; V: TRBV11-2; size: NA; DNA: TGTGCCAGCAGCTCCGGGACAGCTATAGTGGAGACCCAGTACTTC; CDR3: CASSSGTAIVETQYF
J: TRBJ2-7; D: TRBD1; V: TRBV5-1; size: NA; DNA: TGCGCCAGCAGCGTACCGAGACAGGGGGTAAGCGAGCAGTACTTC; CDR3: CASSVPRQGVSEQYF
J: TRBJ2-3; D: TRBD2; V: TRBV7-8; size: NA; DNA: TGTGCCAGCAGCTTAGGTGCGGGGGGGCTAAATACGCAGTATTTT; CDR3: CASSLGAGGLNTQYF
J: TRBJ2-3; D: NA; V: TRBV2; size: NA; DNA: TGTGCCAGCAGTGGGAGGGATACGCAGTATTTT; CDR3: CASSGRDTQYF
J: TRBJ2-3; D: TRBD2; V: TRBV7-9; size: once; DNA: TGTGCCAGCAGCCCGAGGAAAGCGGGGGGGCGGGCAGATACGCAGTATTTT; CDR3: CASSPRKAGGRADTQYF